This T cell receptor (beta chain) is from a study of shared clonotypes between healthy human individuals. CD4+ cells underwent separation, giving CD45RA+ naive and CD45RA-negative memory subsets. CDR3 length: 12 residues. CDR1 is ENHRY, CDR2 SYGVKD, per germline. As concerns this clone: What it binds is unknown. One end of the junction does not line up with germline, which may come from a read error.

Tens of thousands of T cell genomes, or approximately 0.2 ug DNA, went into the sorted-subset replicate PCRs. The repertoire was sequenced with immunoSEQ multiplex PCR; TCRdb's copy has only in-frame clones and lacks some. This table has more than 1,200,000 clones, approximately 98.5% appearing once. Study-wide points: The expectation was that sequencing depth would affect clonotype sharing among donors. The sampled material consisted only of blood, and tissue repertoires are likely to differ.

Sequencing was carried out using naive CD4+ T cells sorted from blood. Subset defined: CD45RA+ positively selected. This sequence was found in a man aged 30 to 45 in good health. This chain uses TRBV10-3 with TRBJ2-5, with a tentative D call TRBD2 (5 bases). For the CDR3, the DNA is TGTGCCATCAGTGAGTCGAGGGAGAGCCAGTACTTC. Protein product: CAISESRESQYF.